This T cell receptor beta chain emerged from a study of blood T cell repertoires in COVID-19. At the level of the study: Some COVID-19 samples were acute and others convalescent; all came from the United States, Italy and Spain. T cells, B-cell-depleted T cells, or PBMCs supplied cDNA or gDNA.

With 4 bases clipped from V and 6 bases from J, the junction kept 9 bases outside the gene matches. The CDR3 has 14 residues. Germline values: CDR1 SNHLY, CDR2 FYNNEI. TCRdb keeps only in-frame clones here, not all; method: immunoSEQ multiplex PCR. The sample holds over 200,000 clones, over 75% seen once. The TCR originated in a woman aged 80 or older with acute or convalescent COVID-19. The sample was peripheral blood. This chain uses TRBV2 with TRBJ2-7, with 7 positions matching TRBD1. Here the CDR3 DNA reads TGTGCCAGCAGTGTGAACAGGGGAATTCTCGAGCAGTACTTC. Translating gives CASSVNRGILEQYF.